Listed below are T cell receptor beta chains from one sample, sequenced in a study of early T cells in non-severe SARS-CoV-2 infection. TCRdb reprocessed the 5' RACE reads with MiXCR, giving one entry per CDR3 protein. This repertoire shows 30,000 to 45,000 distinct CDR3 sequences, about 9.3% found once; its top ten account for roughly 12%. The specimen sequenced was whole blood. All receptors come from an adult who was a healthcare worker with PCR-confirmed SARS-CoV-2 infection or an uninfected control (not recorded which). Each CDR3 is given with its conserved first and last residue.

CASSLAWSGAGELFF | TRBJ2-2 | TRBV5-1
CSGAIGGQNNEQFF | TRBJ2-1 | TRBV29-1
CASSRTPTSTDTQYF | TRBJ2-3 | TRBV4-2
CASSLIRNEQFF | TRBJ2-1 | TRBV7-2
CSARVPASYEQYF | TRBJ2-7 | TRBV20-1
CASRPSRGQGFNEQFF | TRBJ2-1 | TRBV2
CASSLGRVTDTQYF | TRBJ2-3 | TRBV5-1
CASSLGYGGGVLHEQFF | TRBJ2-1 | TRBV5-1
CASSSRTEHSPLHF | TRBJ1-6 | TRBV5-8
CASKIQGNDNSPLHF | TRBJ1-6 | TRBV5-1
CASSYSPGVAGPTSRYEQYF | TRBJ2-7 | TRBV6-2/TRBV6-3
CSATQGSDSNQPQHF | TRBJ1-5 | TRBV20-1
CAISVGSPETQYF | TRBJ2-5 | TRBV10-3
CSVSRGTNTEAFF | TRBJ1-1 | TRBV29-1
CASSPTSGSYNEQFF | TRBJ2-1 | TRBV7-3
CASSPELAGGPEQFF | TRBJ2-1 | TRBV5-4
CASRQNRDNSPLHF | TRBJ1-6 | TRBV25-1
CASSQGMGGTTDTQYF | TRBJ2-3 | TRBV5-6
CASSPRIRRGPKETQYF | TRBJ2-5 | TRBV21-1
CASGLQVEAFF | TRBJ1-1 | TRBV28
CASSLGQGEQTQYF | TRBJ2-5 | TRBV7-8
CASSRWTAYEQYF | TRBJ2-7 | TRBV6-1
CASSHPGLAGGPNEQFF | TRBJ2-1 | TRBV4-1
CASSLYQETQYF | TRBJ2-5 | TRBV7-6
CASSVSGGANEQFF | TRBJ2-1 | TRBV6-4
CASSIGELHSNQPQHF | TRBJ1-5 | TRBV19
CASSKAGTGPGSTDTQYF | TRBJ2-3 | TRBV21-1
CASSRQGVGINQPQHF | TRBJ1-5 | TRBV2
CASSRDRTLALHF | TRBJ1-6 | TRBV7-2
CASSLVLDGGNEQFF | TRBJ2-1 | TRBV5-1
CASSQEGPWGETQYF | TRBJ2-5 | TRBV4-2
CASKNPRTGNTEAFF | TRBJ1-1 | TRBV6-2/TRBV6-3
CASSSTLRGELFF | TRBJ2-2 | TRBV13
CAWSSTANQPQHF | TRBJ1-5 | TRBV30
CASSFTSYEQYF | TRBJ2-7 | TRBV7-8
CASSAGLADLDEQFF | TRBJ2-1 | TRBV6-4
CASSPRGGMNTEAFF | TRBJ1-1 | TRBV12-3/TRBV12-4
CASSPTSYEQFF | TRBJ2-1 | TRBV2
CASSGLTGEVEKLFF | TRBJ1-4 | TRBV19
CAMLNGGDGYGYTF | TRBJ1-2 | TRBV10-3
CAISERLNTGELFF | TRBJ2-2 | TRBV10-3
CASSDYQRSFMNTEAFF | TRBJ1-1 | TRBV10-1
CASSQQPGHRRAKNIQYF | TRBJ2-4 | TRBV6-5
CASTPGMGYTF | TRBJ1-2 | TRBV12-3/TRBV12-4
CASSLGSRTQNTEAFF | TRBJ1-1 | TRBV11-1
CASSGSRVGGPYEQYF | TRBJ2-7 | TRBV5-5
CASSWTAVSEQYF | TRBJ2-7 | TRBV27
CASSTLTGRNTEAFF | TRBJ1-1 | TRBV9
CASSRDIQALSEAFF | TRBJ1-1 | TRBV9